This T cell receptor beta chain was recorded in a study of blood T cells in healthy people across ages. Across the study: Every two T cells gave about one barcoded beta molecule via template switching.

Trimming shortened V by 5 bases and J by 0 bases, and 10 bases separated the two germline ends. The length of the CDR3 is 14 residues. Study-wide results and limits: Percentage of naive T cells showed a strong correlation with TCR beta diversity.

In regard to this clonotype: Its cognate antigen is unknown.

Primers used in a second PCR of roughly 6 to 12 cycles were a sample-barcoded 5' primer and a J-beta primer mix. Any given sample supplied a minimum of 3 million CDR3-containing paired-end reads. One entry per CDR3 protein results from TCRdb running MiXCR on the 5' RACE reads. The sample lists hundreds of thousands of distinct CDR3 sequences; around 36% were seen once. This chain connects TRBV12-3 or TRBV12-4 to TRBJ1-1; D gene ambiguous. The sequence came from a man aged 18 to 30 in good health. The specimen was blood. CDR3 bases: TGTGCCAGCAGTCCCCGGAGCCTGAACACTGAAGCTTTCTTT. Residues: CASSPRSLNTEAFF.